This record concerns one T cell receptor (beta chain) sequence. Its antigen remains unidentified. The CDR3 has 13 residues. V was shortened by 1 base and J by 7 bases, with 7 bases between the two germline ends. Germline CDR1 reads SGHTA; CDR2 reads FQGNSA. TCRdb's table, derived via immunoSEQ multiplex PCR, lists solely in-frame clones and lacks some. The data show 90,000 to 120,000 clones, about 93% seen once. The sample originates from a study of T cell responses to AZD1222 COVID-19 vaccine. General study points: Only a handful of AZD1222 recipients tested seropositive at baseline. Increases in Spike-specific TCR breadth and depth were seen after two AZD1222 doses.

The clonotype comes from an adult who received the AZD1222 COVID-19 vaccine. Sequencing used peripheral blood, obtained 28 days after the second AZD1222 dose. The chain employs TRBV7-2 and TRBJ2-2; D unclear. Here the CDR3 DNA reads TGTGCCAGCAGCTTAGAGTACCGCGGGGAGCTGTTTTTT. Its protein is CASSLEYRGELFF. Full variable domain (remainder filled in from reference TRBV7-2 and TRBJ2-2): GAGVSQSPSNKVTEKGKDVELRCDPISGHTALYWYRQSLGQGLEFLIYFQGNSAPDKSGLPSDRFSAERTGGSVSTLTIQRTQQEDSAVYLCASSLEYRGELFFGEGSRLTVL.